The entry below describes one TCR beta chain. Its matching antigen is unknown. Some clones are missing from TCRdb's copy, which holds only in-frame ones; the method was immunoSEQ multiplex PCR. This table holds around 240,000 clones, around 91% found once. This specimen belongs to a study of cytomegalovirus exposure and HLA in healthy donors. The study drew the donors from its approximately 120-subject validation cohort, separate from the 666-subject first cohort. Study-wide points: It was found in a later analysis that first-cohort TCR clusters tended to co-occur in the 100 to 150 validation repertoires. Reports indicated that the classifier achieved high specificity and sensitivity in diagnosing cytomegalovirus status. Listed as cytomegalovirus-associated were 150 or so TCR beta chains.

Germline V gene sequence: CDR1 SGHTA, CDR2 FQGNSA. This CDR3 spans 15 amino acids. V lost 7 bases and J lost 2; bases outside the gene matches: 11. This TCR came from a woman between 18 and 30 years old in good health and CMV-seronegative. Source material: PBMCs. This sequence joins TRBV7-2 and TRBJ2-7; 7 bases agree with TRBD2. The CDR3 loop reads CASKQAVGGAYEQYF. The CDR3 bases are TGTGCCAGCAAACAAGCCGTGGGGGGGGCCTACGAGCAGTACTTC.